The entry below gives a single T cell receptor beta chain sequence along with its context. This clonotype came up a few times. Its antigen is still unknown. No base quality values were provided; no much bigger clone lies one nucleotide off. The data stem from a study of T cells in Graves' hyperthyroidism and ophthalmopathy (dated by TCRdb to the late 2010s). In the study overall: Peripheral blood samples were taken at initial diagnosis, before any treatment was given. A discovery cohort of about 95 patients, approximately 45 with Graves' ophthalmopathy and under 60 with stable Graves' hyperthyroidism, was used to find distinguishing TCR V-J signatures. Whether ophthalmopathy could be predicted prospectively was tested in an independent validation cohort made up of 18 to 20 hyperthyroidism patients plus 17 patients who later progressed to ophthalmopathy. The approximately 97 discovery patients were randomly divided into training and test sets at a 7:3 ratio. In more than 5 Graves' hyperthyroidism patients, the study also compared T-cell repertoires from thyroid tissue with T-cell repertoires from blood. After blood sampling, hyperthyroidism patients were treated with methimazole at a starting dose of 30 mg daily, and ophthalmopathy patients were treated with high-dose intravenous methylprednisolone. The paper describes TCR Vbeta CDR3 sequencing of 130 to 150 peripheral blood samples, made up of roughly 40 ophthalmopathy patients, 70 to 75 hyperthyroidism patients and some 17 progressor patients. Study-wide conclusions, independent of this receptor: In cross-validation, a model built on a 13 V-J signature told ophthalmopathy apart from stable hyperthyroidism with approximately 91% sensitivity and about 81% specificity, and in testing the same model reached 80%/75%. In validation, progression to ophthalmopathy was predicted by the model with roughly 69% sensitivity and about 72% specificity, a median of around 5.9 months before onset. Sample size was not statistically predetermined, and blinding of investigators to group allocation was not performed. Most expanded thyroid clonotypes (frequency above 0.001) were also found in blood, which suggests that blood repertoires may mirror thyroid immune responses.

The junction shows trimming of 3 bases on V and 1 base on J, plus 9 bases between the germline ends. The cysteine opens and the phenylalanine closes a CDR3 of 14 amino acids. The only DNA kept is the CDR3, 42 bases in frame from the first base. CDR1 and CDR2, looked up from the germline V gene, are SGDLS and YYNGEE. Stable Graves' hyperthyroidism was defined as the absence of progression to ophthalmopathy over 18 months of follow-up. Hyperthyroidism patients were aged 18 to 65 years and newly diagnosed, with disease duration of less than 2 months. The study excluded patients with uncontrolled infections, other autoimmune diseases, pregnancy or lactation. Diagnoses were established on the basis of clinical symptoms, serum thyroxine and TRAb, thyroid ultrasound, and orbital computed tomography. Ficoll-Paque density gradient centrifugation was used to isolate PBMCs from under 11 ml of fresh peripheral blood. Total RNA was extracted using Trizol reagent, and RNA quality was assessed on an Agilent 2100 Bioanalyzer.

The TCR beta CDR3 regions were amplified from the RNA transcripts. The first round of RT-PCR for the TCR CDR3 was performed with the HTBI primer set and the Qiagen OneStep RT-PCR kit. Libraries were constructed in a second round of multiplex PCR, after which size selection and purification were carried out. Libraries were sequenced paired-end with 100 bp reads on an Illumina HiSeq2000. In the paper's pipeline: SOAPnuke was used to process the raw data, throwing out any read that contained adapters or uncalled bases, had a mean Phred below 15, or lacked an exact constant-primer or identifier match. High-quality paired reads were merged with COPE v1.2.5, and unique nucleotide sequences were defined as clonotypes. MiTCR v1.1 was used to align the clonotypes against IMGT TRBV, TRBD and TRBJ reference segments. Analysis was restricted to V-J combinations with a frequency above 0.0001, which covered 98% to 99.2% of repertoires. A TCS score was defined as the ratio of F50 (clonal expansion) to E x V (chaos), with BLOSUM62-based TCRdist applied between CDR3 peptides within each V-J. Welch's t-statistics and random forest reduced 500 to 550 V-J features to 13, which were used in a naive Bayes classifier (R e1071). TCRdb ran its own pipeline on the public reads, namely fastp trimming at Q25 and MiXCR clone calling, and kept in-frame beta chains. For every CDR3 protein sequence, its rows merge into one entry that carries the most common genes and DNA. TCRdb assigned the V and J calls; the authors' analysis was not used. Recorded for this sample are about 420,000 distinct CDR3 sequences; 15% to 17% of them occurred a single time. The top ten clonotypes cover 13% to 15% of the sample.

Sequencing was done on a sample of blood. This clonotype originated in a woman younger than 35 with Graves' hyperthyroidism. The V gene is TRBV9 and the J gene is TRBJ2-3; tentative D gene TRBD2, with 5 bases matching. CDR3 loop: CASSALGGTDTQYF. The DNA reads TGTGCCAGCAGCGCACTCGGGGGCACAGATACGCAGTATTTT.